This TCR beta chain was sequenced during a study of post-analysis software for immune sequencing data. The overall study: The courses of disease that were included comprised relapsing-remitting, secondary progressive and progressive-relapsing multiple sclerosis.

Regarding the study as a whole: Analysis by F measure revealed that same-batch samples clustered strongly together. Significantly lower normalized Chao1 diversity was seen in multiple sclerosis patients than in controls. Included in a set of several TRBV segments more frequent in patients than controls were TRBV5-6, TRBV5-1 and TRBV20-1.

Concerning this clonotype itself: What it recognizes is unknown.

The germline V gene has CDR1 DFQATT and CDR2 SNEGSKA (reference sequence). CDR3 size: 12 residues. V was shortened by 0 bases and J by 5 bases, with 8 bases between the two germline ends. cDNA libraries of TCR beta carried unique molecular identifiers. Input populations of about 0.9 to 10 million T cells gave rise to some 500,000 cDNA molecules. TCRdb ran MiXCR on the PCR reads and lists one entry per CDR3 protein. The sample lists approximately 730,000 distinct CDR3 sequences, about half occurring once. Sequenced: blood. This chain connects TRBV20-1 to TRBJ2-7; D is ambiguous. The receptor was derived from a girl aged 10-17 years with multiple sclerosis. The CDR3 spells CSARDLGNEQYF. As DNA, the CDR3 is TGCAGTGCTAGAGATCTGGGGAACGAGCAGTACTTC.